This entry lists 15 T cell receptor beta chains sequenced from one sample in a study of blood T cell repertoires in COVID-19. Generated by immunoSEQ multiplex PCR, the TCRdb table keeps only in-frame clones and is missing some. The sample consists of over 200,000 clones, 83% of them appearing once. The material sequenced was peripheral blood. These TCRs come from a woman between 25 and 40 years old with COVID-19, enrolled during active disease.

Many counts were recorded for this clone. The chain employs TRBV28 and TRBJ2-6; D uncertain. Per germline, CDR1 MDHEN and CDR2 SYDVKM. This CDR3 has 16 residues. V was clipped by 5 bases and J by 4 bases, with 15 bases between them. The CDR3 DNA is TGTGCCAGCAGTATCTCCAGGAACCTCGGGGCCAACGTCCTGACTTTC. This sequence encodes CASSISRNLGANVLTF.

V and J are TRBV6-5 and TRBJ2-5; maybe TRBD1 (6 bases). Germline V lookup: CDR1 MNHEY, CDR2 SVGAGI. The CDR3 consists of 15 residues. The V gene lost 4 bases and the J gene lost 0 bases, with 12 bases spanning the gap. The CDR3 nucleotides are TGTGCCAGCAGTTTAGGACAGATAAACCAAGAGACCCAGTACTTC. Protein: CASSLGQINQETQYF.

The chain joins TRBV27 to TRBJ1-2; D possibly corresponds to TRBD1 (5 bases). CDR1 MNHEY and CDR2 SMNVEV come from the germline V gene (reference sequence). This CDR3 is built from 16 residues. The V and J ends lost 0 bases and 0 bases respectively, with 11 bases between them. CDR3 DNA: TGTGCCAGCAGTTTATCGAATCGGGGGACTAACTATGGCTACACCTTC. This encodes CASSLSNRGTNYGYTF.

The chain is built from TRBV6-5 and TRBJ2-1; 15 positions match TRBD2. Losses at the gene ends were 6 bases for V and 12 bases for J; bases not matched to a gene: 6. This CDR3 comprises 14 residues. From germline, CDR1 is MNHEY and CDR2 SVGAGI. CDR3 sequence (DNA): TGTGCCAGCAGCGGACTAGCGGGAGGGCCTCGGCAGTTCTTC. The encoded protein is CASSGLAGGPRQFF.

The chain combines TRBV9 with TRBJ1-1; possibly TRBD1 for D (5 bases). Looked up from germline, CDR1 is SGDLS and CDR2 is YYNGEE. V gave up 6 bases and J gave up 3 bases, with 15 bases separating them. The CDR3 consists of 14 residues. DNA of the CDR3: TGTGCCAGCACCCTAGCGGGGGTGGACACTGAAGCTTTCTTT. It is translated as CASTLAGVDTEAFF.

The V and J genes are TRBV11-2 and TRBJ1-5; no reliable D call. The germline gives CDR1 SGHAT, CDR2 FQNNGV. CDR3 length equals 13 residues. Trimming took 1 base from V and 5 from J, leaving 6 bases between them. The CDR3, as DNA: TGTGCCAGCAGCTTAGTTTCGGATCAGCCCCAGCATTTT. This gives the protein CASSLVSDQPQHF.

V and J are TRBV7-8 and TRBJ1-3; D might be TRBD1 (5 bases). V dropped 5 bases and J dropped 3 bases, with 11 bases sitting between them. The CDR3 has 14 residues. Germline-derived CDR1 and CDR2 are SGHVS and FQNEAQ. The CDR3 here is CASSLRDLGNTIYF. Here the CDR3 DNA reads TGTGCCAGCAGCCTGCGGGACCTTGGAAACACCATATATTTT. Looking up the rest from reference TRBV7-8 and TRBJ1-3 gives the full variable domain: GAGVSQSPRYKVAKRGQDVALRCDPISGHVSLFWYQQALGQGPEFLTYFQNEAQLDKSGLPSDRFFAERPEGSVSTLKIQRTQQEDSAVYLCASSLRDLGNTIYFGEGSWLTVV.

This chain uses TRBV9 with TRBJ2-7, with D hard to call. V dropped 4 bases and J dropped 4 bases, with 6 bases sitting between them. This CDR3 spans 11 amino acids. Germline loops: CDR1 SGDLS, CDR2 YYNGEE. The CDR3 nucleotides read TGTGCCAGCAGCCCCCAATACGAGCAGTACTTC. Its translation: CASSPQYEQYF. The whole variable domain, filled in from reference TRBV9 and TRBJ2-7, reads DSGVTQTPKHLITATGQRVTLRCSPRSGDLSVYWYQQSLDQGLQFLIQYYNGEERAKGNILERFSAQQFPDLHSELNLSSLELGDSALYFCASSPQYEQYFGPGTRLTVT.

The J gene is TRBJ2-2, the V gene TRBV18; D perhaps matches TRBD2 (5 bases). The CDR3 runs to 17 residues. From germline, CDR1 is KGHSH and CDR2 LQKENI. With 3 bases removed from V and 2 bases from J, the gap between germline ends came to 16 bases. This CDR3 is CASSPSKPGFNTGELFF. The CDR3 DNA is TGTGCCAGCTCACCCTCAAAACCGGGATTCAACACCGGGGAGCTGTTTTTT.

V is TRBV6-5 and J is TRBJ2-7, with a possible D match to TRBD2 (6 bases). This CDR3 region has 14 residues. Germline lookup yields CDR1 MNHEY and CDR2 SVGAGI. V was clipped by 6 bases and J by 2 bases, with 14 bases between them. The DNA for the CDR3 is TGTGCCAGCAGGGACGGGACTTTCCCCTACGAGCAGTACTTC. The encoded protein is CASRDGTFPYEQYF.

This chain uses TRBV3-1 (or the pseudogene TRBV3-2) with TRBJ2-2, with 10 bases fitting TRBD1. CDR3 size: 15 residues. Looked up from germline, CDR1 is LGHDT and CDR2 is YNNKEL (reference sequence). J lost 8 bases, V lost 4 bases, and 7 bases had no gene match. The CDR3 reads CASSPLDRGLGELFF. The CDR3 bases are TGTGCCAGCAGCCCACTTGACAGGGGGCTAGGGGAGCTGTTTTTT.

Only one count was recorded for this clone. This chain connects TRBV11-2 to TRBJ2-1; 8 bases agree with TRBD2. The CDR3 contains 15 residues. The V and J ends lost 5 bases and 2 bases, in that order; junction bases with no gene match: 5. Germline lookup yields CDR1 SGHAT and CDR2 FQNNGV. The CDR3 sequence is CASSLGGGTYNEQFF. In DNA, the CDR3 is TGTGCCAGCAGCCTCGGGGGGGGTACCTACAATGAGCAGTTCTTC. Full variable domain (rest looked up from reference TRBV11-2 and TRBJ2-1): EAGVAQSPRYKIIEKRQSVAFWCNPISGHATLYWYQQILGQGPKLLIQFQNNGVVDDSQLPKDRFSAERLKGVDSTLKIQPAKLEDSAVYLCASSLGGGTYNEQFFGPGTRLTVL.

The CDR3 reads CASSLNLSPEAFF. The CDR3 DNA reads as TGTGCCAGCAGTTTAAATCTCTCCCCTGAAGCTTTCTTT. The rearrangement joins TRBV28 to TRBJ1-1; D unresolved. Per germline, CDR1 MDHEN and CDR2 SYDVKM. This CDR3 contains 13 residues. The ends were cut back, 2 bases at V and 6 bases at J, with 10 bases in the middle.

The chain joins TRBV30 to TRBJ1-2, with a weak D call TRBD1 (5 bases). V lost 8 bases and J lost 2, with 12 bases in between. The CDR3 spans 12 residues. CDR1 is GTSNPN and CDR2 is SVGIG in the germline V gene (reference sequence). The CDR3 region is CAMGPGNYGYTF. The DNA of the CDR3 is TGTGCCATGGGTCCAGGGAACTATGGCTACACCTTC.

CDR3 in DNA: TGTGCCAGCAGCGTAGATCCGACAGGGGGAGGCGACTATGGCTACACCTTC. It codes for CASSVDPTGGGDYGYTF. The chain joins TRBV9 to TRBJ1-2; 9 bases agree with TRBD1. V was pared by 0 bases and J by 3 bases, with 9 bases of the junction left unmatched. CDR1 SGDLS and CDR2 YYNGEE come from the germline V gene. CDR3 length: 17 residues.